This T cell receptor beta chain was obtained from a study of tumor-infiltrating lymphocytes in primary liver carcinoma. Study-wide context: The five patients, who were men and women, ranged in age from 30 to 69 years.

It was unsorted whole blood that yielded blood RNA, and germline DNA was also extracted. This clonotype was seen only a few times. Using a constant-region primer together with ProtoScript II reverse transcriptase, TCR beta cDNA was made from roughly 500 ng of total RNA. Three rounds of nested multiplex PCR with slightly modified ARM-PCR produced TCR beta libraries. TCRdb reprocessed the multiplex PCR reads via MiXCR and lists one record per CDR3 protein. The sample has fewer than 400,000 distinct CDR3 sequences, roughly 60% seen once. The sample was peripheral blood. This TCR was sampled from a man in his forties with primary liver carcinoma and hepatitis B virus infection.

The CDR3 reads CASIPGLLGDYGYTF. DNA for the CDR3: TGTGCCAGCATCCCGGGACTCCTCGGGGACTATGGCTACACCTTC. V and J are TRBV28 and TRBJ1-2, with a weak D call TRBD1 (5 bases). CDR3 size: 15 residues. CDR1 and CDR2 (germline): MDHEN, SYDVKM. Trimming took off 7 bases at V and 3 bases at J, with 18 bases between the two ends.